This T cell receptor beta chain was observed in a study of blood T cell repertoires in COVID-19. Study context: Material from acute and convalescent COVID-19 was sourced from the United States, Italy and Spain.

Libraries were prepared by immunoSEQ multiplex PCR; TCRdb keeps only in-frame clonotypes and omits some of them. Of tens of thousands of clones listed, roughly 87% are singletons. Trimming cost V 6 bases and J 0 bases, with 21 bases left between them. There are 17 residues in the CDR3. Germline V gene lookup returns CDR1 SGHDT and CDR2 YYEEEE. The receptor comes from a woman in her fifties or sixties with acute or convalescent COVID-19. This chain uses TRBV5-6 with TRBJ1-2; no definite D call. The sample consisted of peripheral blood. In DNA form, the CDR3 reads TGTGCCAGCAACCACTACCGTCTACCGACCCCTAACTATGGCTACACCTTC. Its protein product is CASNHYRLPTPNYGYTF.